A single sample is the source of the 29 T cell receptor beta chains below, sequenced in a study of blood T cell repertoires in COVID-19. The protocol was immunoSEQ multiplex PCR, while the TCRdb copy is restricted to in-frame clones and leaves out a portion. The sample has about 280,000 clones, roughly 80% seen once. Material for sequencing was PBMCs or T cells enriched from blood (not recorded which). These receptors were obtained from a middle-aged man who had been exposed to COVID-19.

The genes are TRBV9 and TRBJ2-7; D might be TRBD2 (5 bases). CDR1 is SGDLS and CDR2 is YYNGEE in the germline V gene. The CDR3 totals 16 residues. V was clipped by 4 bases and J by 0 bases, with 17 bases between them. CDR3 protein: CASSLSSGGFSYEQYF. For the CDR3, the DNA is TGTGCCAGCAGCCTCTCCAGTGGCGGGTTCTCCTACGAGCAGTACTTC.

In DNA form, the CDR3 reads TGTGCCAGCAGTTACTCGACTCGCAGCTCCTACAATGAGCAGTTCTTC. Amino acids: CASSYSTRSSYNEQFF. The V call is TRBV6-5, the J call TRBJ2-1, with unresolved D. This CDR3 contains 16 residues. V lost 0 bases and J lost 0, with 9 bases in between. Germline CDR1 is MNHEY and CDR2 is SVGAGI.

The V gene is TRBV5-6, the J gene TRBJ1-2; D uncertain. The CDR3 totals 14 residues. Trimming removed 0 bases from V and 1 base from J, with 7 bases in between. CDR1 is SGHDT and CDR2 is YYEEEE in the germline V gene. The CDR3 nucleotides read TGTGCCAGCAGCTTGGTAACGGGTAACTATGGCTACACCTTC. Translating gives CASSLVTGNYGYTF. The full variable domain, with the rest looked up from reference TRBV5-6 and TRBJ1-2, is DAGVTQSPTHLIKTRGQQVTLRCSPKSGHDTVSWYQQALGQGPQFIFQYYEEEERQRGNFPDRFSGHQFPNYSSELNVNALLLGDSALYLCASSLVTGNYGYTFGSGTRLTVV.

The chain has TRBV7-8 and TRBJ1-6, with 8 bases identical to TRBD1. Germline V lookup: CDR1 SGHVS, CDR2 FQNEAQ. This CDR3 is 14 amino acids long. Trimming cost V 5 bases and J 10 bases; bases outside gene matches: 7. CDR3 bases: TGTGCCAGCAGCGCCGACAGGGGAACATCACCCCTCCACTTT. Encoded protein: CASSADRGTSPLHF. Combining the CDR3 with reference TRBV7-8 and TRBJ1-6 gives the whole variable domain GAGVSQSPRYKVAKRGQDVALRCDPISGHVSLFWYQQALGQGPEFLTYFQNEAQLDKSGLPSDRFFAERPEGSVSTLKIQRTQQEDSAVYLCASSADRGTSPLHFGNGTRLTVT.

In this sample, this clone turned up once. This chain links TRBV3-1 (or the pseudogene TRBV3-2) with TRBJ2-7, with 10 bases identical to TRBD2. The CDR3 is 16 amino acids. Germline trimming cut 1 base from V and 4 bases from J; bases unmatched to any gene: 7. Germline CDR1 LGHDT, CDR2 YNNKEL (reference sequence). In DNA, the CDR3 is TGTGCCAGCAGCCAAGGCGGGGCTAGCGGGAGATACGAGCAGTACTTC. Its translation: CASSQGGASGRYEQYF.

This chain links TRBV18 with TRBJ2-1, with 10 bases identical to TRBD2. Germline V gene data show CDR1 as KGHSH and CDR2 as LQKENI. Germline trimming cut 3 bases from V and 9 bases from J; bases unmatched to any gene: 11. The CDR3 length is 16 residues. DNA for the CDR3: TGTGCCAGCTCACCTCGGACTAGCGGTGCTCTCGGTGAGCAGTTCTTC. The encoded protein is CASSPRTSGALGEQFF.

The rearrangement joins TRBV5-1 to TRBJ2-1, with 8 bases fitting TRBD2. The CDR3 spans 16 residues. Trimming took 4 bases from V and 8 from J; bases not matched to a gene: 14. The germline V gene has CDR1 SGHRS and CDR2 YFSETQ. CDR3 nucleotide sequence: TGCGCCAGCAGCCAGACTGCGAGCGGGAGTCTGGATGAGCAGTTCTTC. It encodes CASSQTASGSLDEQFF.

The genes are TRBV7-9 and TRBJ2-7, with 8 bases lining up with TRBD1. The V gene end was trimmed by 3 bases and the J gene end by 7 bases; junction bases not matched to a gene: 11. The CDR3 is made up of 15 amino acids. Germline V gene lookup returns CDR1 SEHNR and CDR2 FQNEAQ (reference sequence). The CDR3 sequence is CASSFGTGSLGEQYF. The CDR3 nucleotides read TGTGCCAGCAGCTTTGGGACAGGCTCATTGGGGGAGCAGTACTTC.

This sequence joins TRBV7-3 and TRBJ2-1, with TRBD2 identical over 12 bases. This CDR3 is built from 19 residues. The trim removed 2 bases at V and 9 bases at J, leaving 17 bases unmatched. Germline-derived CDR1 and CDR2 are SGHTA and FQGTGA. The chain's CDR3 is CASSLLFSSGRALGGEQFF. CDR3 bases: TGTGCCAGCAGCTTACTCTTTTCTAGCGGGAGGGCCTTAGGAGGTGAGCAGTTCTTC. Combining the CDR3 with reference TRBV7-3 and TRBJ2-1 gives the whole variable domain GAGVSQTPSNKVTEKGKYVELRCDPISGHTALYWYRQSLGQGPEFLIYFQGTGAADDSGLPNDRFFAVRPEGSVSTLKIQRTERGDSAVYLCASSLLFSSGRALGGEQFFGPGTRLTVL.

The genes are TRBV9 and TRBJ1-4; no clear D. From germline, CDR1 is SGDLS and CDR2 YYNGEE. V gave up 1 base and J gave up 4 bases, with 11 bases separating them. The CDR3 spans 15 residues. CDR3 sequence: CASSVLGSSNEKLFF. Here the CDR3 DNA reads TGTGCCAGCAGCGTATTGGGGAGTAGTAATGAAAAACTGTTTTTT.

The V gene is TRBV28, the J gene TRBJ2-7; weak D call: TRBD2 (6 bases). The V gene's germline CDR1 is MDHEN and CDR2 SYDVKM. The CDR3 is made up of 13 amino acids. With 6 bases removed from V and 3 bases from J, the gap between germline ends came to 12 bases. In DNA, the CDR3 is TGTGCCAGCAGGACCGGGGGTTTCTACGAGCAGTACTTC. This codes for CASRTGGFYEQYF. Drawing the rest from reference TRBV28 and TRBJ2-7, the complete variable domain is DVKVTQSSRYLVKRTGEKVFLECVQDMDHENMFWYRQDPGLGLRLIYFSYDVKMKEKGDIPEGYSVSREKKERFSLILESASTNQTSMYLCASRTGGFYEQYFGPGTRLTVT.

The rearrangement joins TRBV7-6 to TRBJ2-7, with 7 bases lining up with TRBD1. The germline gives CDR1 SGHVS, CDR2 FNYEAQ. Trimming cost V 5 bases and J 3 bases; bases outside gene matches: 7. The CDR3 length is 14 residues. CDR3 bases: TGTGCCAGCAGCCCCAGGGACAGACTCTACGAGCAGTACTTC. Amino acids: CASSPRDRLYEQYF. The full variable domain, in which reference TRBV7-6 and TRBJ2-7 provide the parts outside the CDR3, is GAGVSQSPRYKVTKRGQDVALRCDPISGHVSLYWYRQALGQGPEFLTYFNYEAQQDKSGLPNDRFSAERPEGSISTLTIQRTEQRDSAMYRCASSPRDRLYEQYFGPGTRLTVT.

This chain uses TRBV7-8 with TRBJ1-2; D not resolved. Germline V gives CDR1 SGHVS, CDR2 FQNEAQ. The V and J ends lost 0 bases and 1 base respectively, with 9 bases between them. CDR3 size: 15 residues. This chain's CDR3 is CASSLAAGRNYGYTF. As DNA, the CDR3 is TGTGCCAGCAGCTTAGCGGCAGGCCGTAACTATGGCTACACCTTC.

The V call is TRBV3-1 (or the pseudogene TRBV3-2), the J call TRBJ1-1; 9 nucleotides agree with TRBD1. Germline CDR1 LGHDT, CDR2 YNNKEL (reference sequence). V gave up 4 bases and J gave up 1 base; unmatched junction bases: 7. The CDR3 consists of 16 residues. CDR3 region: CASSRLGTGTNTEAFF. CDR3 bases: TGTGCCAGCAGCCGATTGGGGACAGGGACGAACACTGAAGCTTTCTTT.

The chain uses TRBV11-2 and TRBJ1-4, with TRBD1 identical over 7 bases. V was pared by 3 bases and J by 7 bases, with 5 bases of the junction left unmatched. Germline CDR1 is SGHAT and CDR2 is FQNNGV. This CDR3 contains 14 residues. CDR3 in DNA: TGTGCCAGCAGCTTTCAGGGGGGCTTTGAAAAACTGTTTTTT. This translates into CASSFQGGFEKLFF.

The CDR3 reads CASAIGQGPYEQYF. CDR3 DNA: TGTGCCAGCGCTATAGGACAGGGACCCTACGAGCAGTACTTC. The V call is TRBV6-5, the J call TRBJ2-7, with 8 nucleotides matching TRBD1. This CDR3 has 14 residues. Germline V gene sequence: CDR1 MNHEY, CDR2 SVGAGI. J lost 2 bases, V lost 8 bases, and 8 bases had no gene match.

The gene calls are TRBV5-1 and TRBJ2-3, with D perhaps TRBD1 (5 bases). Deletions cut 5 bases from V and 6 bases from J, with 13 bases between. Germline CDR1 and CDR2: SGHRS and YFSETQ. The CDR3 runs to 13 residues. The CDR3 DNA follows: TGCGCCAGCAGGTTTCGACAGACTGATACGCAGTATTTT. Protein sequence: CASRFRQTDTQYF.

This sequence joins TRBV3-1 (or the pseudogene TRBV3-2) and TRBJ1-2; possibly TRBD1 for D (5 bases). This CDR3 is 16 amino acids long. The germline V and J ends were trimmed by 3 bases and 5 bases, with 19 bases remaining between them. Looked up from germline, CDR1 is LGHDT and CDR2 is YNNKEL (reference sequence). CDR3 residues: CASSQHRDFAPYGYTF. CDR3 in DNA: TGTGCCAGCAGCCAGCACCGGGACTTTGCTCCTTATGGCTACACCTTC.

V usage is TRBV24-1 and J usage is TRBJ2-2, with 8 bases fitting TRBD1. Unmatched junction bases numbered 8, after V lost 0 bases and J lost 6 bases. The CDR3 is 17 residues long. The V gene's germline CDR1 is KGHDR and CDR2 SFDVKD. The DNA of the CDR3 is TGTGCCACCAGTGATTTGAGGGCAGGGGGCGCCTCCGGGGAGCTGTTTTTT. Its protein product is CATSDLRAGGASGELFF.

This clone occurred once. V and J are TRBV10-2 and TRBJ1-1; TRBD1 matches at 8 bases. This CDR3 contains 11 residues. Germline V gene data show CDR1 as WSHSY and CDR2 as SAAADI. J gave up 7 bases and V 10 bases, and 5 bases lay outside the gene matches. The CDR3 nucleotides read TGCGCCACCCTACAGGGGGTTGAAGCTTTCTTT. Its protein is CATLQGVEAFF.

This clone occurred once. This rearrangement joins TRBV5-8 to TRBJ2-3; the D is unclear. Germline V gene sequence: CDR1 SGHTS, CDR2 YDEGEE. Deletions cut 1 base from V and 0 bases from J, with 9 bases between. CDR3 length equals 15 residues. For the CDR3, the DNA is TGTGCCAGCAGCTTGTCCCAGTCTAGCACAGATACGCAGTATTTT. Translation gives CASSLSQSSTDTQYF. The full variable domain, with the rest looked up from reference TRBV5-8 and TRBJ2-3, is EAGVTQSPTHLIKTRGQQATLRCSPISGHTSVYWYQQALGLGLQFLLWYDEGEERNRGNFPPRFSGRQFPNYSSELNVNALELEDSALYLCASSLSQSSTDTQYFGPGTRLTVL.

This clone appeared a single time. V gene TRBV19 combines with J gene TRBJ1-5; D gene uncertain. The CDR3 is 16 amino acids. V lost 6 bases, J lost 1 base, and 16 bases lay in between. Germline V gene lookup returns CDR1 LNHDA and CDR2 SQIVND (reference sequence). In nucleotides, the CDR3 is TGTGCCAGTAGACAACGGTCGGGTTGGAGCAATCAGCCCCAGCATTTT. Encoded protein: CASRQRSGWSNQPQHF.

The chain recombines TRBV3-1 (or the pseudogene TRBV3-2) with TRBJ2-5; TRBD1 might be the D (5 bases). Germline V gene data show CDR1 as LGHDT and CDR2 as YNNKEL (reference sequence). The CDR3 is 16 amino acids. Trimming removed 0 bases at V and 1 base at J, with 12 bases between. The CDR3 spells CASSQEGQESQETQYF. The DNA for the CDR3 is TGTGCCAGCAGCCAAGAGGGGCAGGAGAGCCAAGAGACCCAGTACTTC.

The rearrangement links TRBV5-4 to TRBJ2-5; D call uncertain. The CDR3 is made up of 13 amino acids. Germline lookup yields CDR1 SGHNT and CDR2 YYREEE (reference sequence). The ends were cut back, 5 bases at V and 2 bases at J, with 10 bases in the middle. This CDR3 is CASSLPKQETQYF. In nucleotides, the CDR3 is TGTGCCAGCAGTCTTCCTAAGCAAGAGACCCAGTACTTC.

J is TRBJ2-5 and V is TRBV6-5, with D perhaps TRBD1 (6 bases). Germline V lookup: CDR1 MNHEY, CDR2 SVGAGI. The CDR3 is 14 residues long. V dropped 3 bases and J dropped 5 bases, with 13 bases sitting between them. CDR3 amino acids: CASSYFGQGETQYF. The CDR3 nucleotides are TGTGCCAGCAGTTATTTCGGGCAGGGGGAGACCCAGTACTTC.

The chain is built from TRBV3-1 (or the pseudogene TRBV3-2) and TRBJ2-2; possibly TRBD2 for D (7 bases). Trimming shortened V by 6 bases and J by 5 bases, and 19 bases separated the two germline ends. Looked up from germline, CDR1 is LGHDT and CDR2 is YNNKEL (reference sequence). There are 16 residues in the CDR3. Here the CDR3 reads CASRLRGGIRTGELFF. The CDR3 nucleotides read TGTGCCAGCAGACTAAGGGGGGGTATTAGGACCGGGGAGCTGTTTTTT.

The chain recombines TRBV5-1 with TRBJ2-5; no clear D. The ends were cut back, 4 bases at V and 3 bases at J, with 4 bases in the middle. CDR3 size: 11 residues. Germline V gene data show CDR1 as SGHRS and CDR2 as YFSETQ. The CDR3 loop is CASSGEETQYF. CDR3 bases: TGCGCCAGCAGCGGAGAAGAGACCCAGTACTTC.

This clone was seen a handful of times. This chain uses TRBV6-5 with TRBJ1-1; 7 bases fit TRBD1. Germline V gene data show CDR1 as MNHEY and CDR2 as SVGAGI. The length of the CDR3 is 13 residues. V shed 7 bases, J shed 4 bases, and the junction held 6 bases outside the gene matches. DNA of the CDR3: TGTGCCAGCACGGACAGGATCGGCACTGAAGCTTTCTTT. It encodes CASTDRIGTEAFF.

This chain connects TRBV15 to TRBJ2-3, with D uncertain. Germline CDR1 and CDR2: LNHNV and YYDKDF (reference sequence). The CDR3 is made up of 13 amino acids. V was cut by 0 bases and J by 4 bases, with 5 bases left in between. CDR3 sequence (DNA): TGTGCCACCAGCAGAGATCCCTCAGATACGCAGTATTTT. It codes for CATSRDPSDTQYF.